This is a list of T cell receptor beta chains from one sample in a study of T cell changes during pregnancy in multiple sclerosis. The protocol was immunoSEQ multiplex PCR, while the TCRdb copy is restricted to in-frame clones and leaves out a portion. Among around 80,000 clones listed, over 80% were seen once. Sequencing used peripheral blood, obtained before pregnancy. Receptor source: a female donor with multiple sclerosis, enrolled in a pregnancy study. Both conserved end residues are part of each CDR3. D genes are given only for firm matches. Clone size appears in some rows only: once, few, many, or a class for an expanded clone.

V: TRBV6-1; D: .; J: TRBJ2-7; size: .; CDR3: CASSERGFWSEQYF; DNA: TGTGCCAGCAGTGAACGAGGGTTCTGGAGCGAGCAGTACTTC
V: TRBV25-1; D: TRBD2; J: TRBJ2-7; size: many; CDR3: CASSATGLPGSYEQYF; DNA: TGTGCCAGCAGTGCTACGGGACTACCGGGATCCTACGAGCAGTACTTC
V: TRBV5-1; D: .; J: TRBJ2-2; size: .; CDR3: CASSFWGQTGELFF; DNA: TGCGCCAGCAGCTTTTGGGGGCAAACCGGGGAGCTGTTTTTT
V: TRBV9; D: .; J: TRBJ2-1; size: .; CDR3: CASSVDEFGTYNEQFF; DNA: TGTGCCAGCAGCGTAGATGAGTTCGGGACCTACAATGAGCAGTTCTTC
V: TRBV6-1; D: .; J: TRBJ2-2; size: .; CDR3: CASSAREWELFF; DNA: TGTGCCAGCAGTGCAAGGGAGTGGGAGCTGTTTTTT
V: TRBV13; D: TRBD2; J: TRBJ2-5; size: once; CDR3: CASSGRLAGVDRETQYF; DNA: TGTGCCAGCAGCGGCCGACTAGCGGGAGTTGATCGGGAGACCCAGTACTTC
V: TRBV19; D: TRBD2; J: TRBJ2-7; size: .; CDR3: CASSKGPGLAGGLLEQYF; DNA: TGTGCCAGTAGTAAGGGGCCCGGACTAGCGGGAGGGCTCCTCGAGCAGTACTTC
V: TRBV7-9; D: .; J: TRBJ1-2; size: .; CDR3: CASSFFSSGDLNYGYTF; DNA: TGTGCCAGCAGCTTTTTTTCGAGCGGGGACCTTAACTATGGCTACACCTTC
V: TRBV6-6; D: .; J: TRBJ2-2; size: .; CDR3: CASSPPQGTGELFF; DNA: TGTGCCAGCAGTCCCCCGCAGGGAACCGGGGAGCTGTTTTTT
V: TRBV2; D: TRBD1; J: TRBJ2-5; size: .; CDR3: CASRGQSTQYF; DNA: TGTGCCAGCAGGGGACAGTCTACCCAGTACTTC
V: TRBV6-4; D: TRBD2; J: TRBJ2-1; size: .; CDR3: CASSLSGRAEDEQFF; DNA: TGTGCCAGCAGCCTTAGCGGGAGGGCCGAGGATGAGCAGTTCTTC
V: TRBV7-9; D: .; J: TRBJ2-2; size: .; CDR3: CASSLETRAGGISGGELFF; DNA: TGTGCCAGCAGCTTAGAAACCCGGGCGGGCGGAATTTCAGGCGGGGAGCTGTTTTTT
V: TRBV6-1; D: .; J: TRBJ1-1; size: few; CDR3: CASSEMADSNTEAFF; DNA: TGTGCCAGCAGTGAAATGGCAGATTCGAACACTGAAGCTTTCTTT
V: TRBV28; D: .; J: TRBJ1-5; size: once; CDR3: CASSYRGYNQPQHF; DNA: TGTGCCAGCAGTTACCGAGGGTACAATCAGCCCCAGCATTTT
V: TRBV5-6; D: .; J: TRBJ2-7; size: .; CDR3: CASRGSGEQYF; DNA: TGTGCCAGCAGGGGCTCGGGAGAGCAGTACTTC
V: TRBV2; D: TRBD2; J: TRBJ2-1; size: .; CDR3: CASSERPSGLGSEQFF; DNA: TGTGCCAGCAGTGAAAGGCCTAGCGGGCTAGGTAGCGAGCAGTTCTTC
V: TRBV28; D: TRBD1; J: TRBJ1-1; size: .; CDR3: CASSSKTGGAFF; DNA: TGTGCCAGCAGTTCTAAAACAGGGGGAGCTTTCTTT
V: TRBV4-3; D: TRBD2; J: TRBJ2-2; size: .; CDR3: CASSPGLAGANTGELFF; DNA: TGCGCCAGCAGCCCGGGACTAGCGGGAGCGAACACCGGGGAGCTGTTTTTT
V: TRBV5-6; D: .; J: TRBJ2-1; size: .; CDR3: CASSFPGQDNEQFF; DNA: TGTGCCAGCAGCTTCCCGGGACAAGACAATGAGCAGTTCTTC
V: TRBV7-8; D: .; J: TRBJ1-1; size: .; CDR3: CASSFTARGWDTEAFF; DNA: TGTGCCAGCAGCTTTACTGCCCGGGGGTGGGACACTGAAGCTTTCTTT
V: TRBV5-5; D: .; J: TRBJ2-7; size: .; CDR3: CASSLALRDEYEQYF; DNA: TGTGCCAGCAGCTTGGCCTTGCGGGACGAGTACGAGCAGTACTTC
V: TRBV7-9; D: TRBD1; J: TRBJ1-3; size: .; CDR3: CASSVDRGIYSGNTIYF; DNA: TGTGCCAGCAGCGTGGACAGGGGGATTTATTCTGGAAACACCATATATTTT